The 26 T cell receptor beta chains reported below all come from one sample, sequenced in a study of follicular helper T cells after annual influenza vaccination. Some clones are missing from TCRdb's copy, which holds only in-frame ones; the method was immunoSEQ multiplex PCR. This table holds approximately 9,300 clones, 80% to 90% found once. As for time point: 2015-2016 season, 7 days after influenza vaccination. The source material was CXCR5+ CD38- circulating T follicular helper cells from blood, sampled 7 days after influenza vaccination. Subset of the sample: circulating Tfh, non-naive CD4+CXCR5+PD-1+ (ICOS+CD38+ or ICOS-CD38-). The source of these receptors is an adult who received the influenza vaccine.

The CDR3 loop is CASSAPSGGWDNEQFF. CDR3 bases: TGTGCCAGCAGTGCCCCCTCCGGTGGATGGGACAATGAGCAGTTCTTC. V is TRBV25-1 and J is TRBJ2-1; D is unclear. Trimming pared 4 bases from V and 5 bases from J, leaving 18 bases between. Germline V lookup: CDR1 MGHDK, CDR2 SYGVNS. The CDR3 totals 16 residues.

The chain joins TRBV5-4 to TRBJ1-3; 11 bases map to TRBD1. Losses at the gene ends were 4 bases for V and 6 bases for J; bases not matched to a gene: 6. CDR1 is SGHNT, CDR2 YYREEE, per germline (reference sequence). The CDR3 contains 15 residues. CDR3 sequence reads: CASSTPGQGENTIYF. The CDR3 DNA follows: TGTGCCAGCAGCACCCCGGGACAGGGGGAAAACACCATATATTTT.

This chain connects TRBV14 to TRBJ1-2, with D uncertain. The germline V and J ends were trimmed by 1 base and 4 bases, with 13 bases remaining between them. This CDR3 spans 15 amino acids. Germline V gives CDR1 SGHDN, CDR2 FVKESK. CDR3 protein: CASSQGHSPFYGYTF. CDR3 DNA sequence: TGTGCCAGCAGCCAAGGACATTCCCCTTTCTATGGCTACACCTTC. Based on the CDR3 plus reference TRBV14 and TRBJ1-2, the full variable domain is EAGVTQFPSHSVIEKGQTVTLRCDPISGHDNLYWYRRVMGKEIKFLLHFVKESKQDESGMPNNRFLAERTGGTYSTLKVQPAELEDSGVYFCASSQGHSPFYGYTFGSGTRLTVV.

The chain uses TRBV18 and TRBJ2-7; 8 bases align to TRBD1. Germline V CDR1 and CDR2: KGHSH, LQKENI. The CDR3 is 14 amino acids. Trimming cost V 4 bases and J 6 bases; bases outside gene matches: 8. DNA for the CDR3: TGTGCCAGCTCACTACAGGGGGTGGATACCGAGCAGTACTTC. Translation gives CASSLQGVDTEQYF. The full variable domain, in which reference TRBV18 and TRBJ2-7 provide the parts outside the CDR3, is NAGVMQNPRHLVRRRGQEARLRCSPMKGHSHVYWYRQLPEEGLKFMVYLQKENIIDESGMPKERFSAEFPKEGPSILRIQQVVRGDSAAYFCASSLQGVDTEQYFGPGTRLTVT.

The chain couples TRBV4-3 to TRBJ2-7; 7 bases align to TRBD2. Unmatched junction bases numbered 8, after V lost 4 bases and J lost 2 bases. Germline values: CDR1 LGHNA, CDR2 YSLEER. The CDR3 loop spans 15 amino acids. CDR3 sequence: CASSRGLVDPYEQYF. The DNA of the CDR3 is TGCGCCAGCAGCCGAGGACTAGTAGACCCCTACGAGCAGTACTTC.

The chain carries TRBV14 and TRBJ1-1; possible D gene TRBD1, 5 bases. V dropped 3 bases and J dropped 7 bases, with 12 bases sitting between them. This CDR3 spans 13 amino acids. From germline, CDR1 is SGHDN and CDR2 FVKESK. This CDR3 reads CASSQDFDSEAFF. The CDR3 DNA sequence: TGTGCCAGCAGCCAGGACTTTGACAGTGAAGCTTTCTTT.

The chain has TRBV7-9 and TRBJ1-2; 9 bases line up with TRBD1. V was pared by 5 bases and J by 4 bases, with 8 bases of the junction left unmatched. The CDR3 covers 15 residues. The germline V gene has CDR1 SEHNR and CDR2 FQNEAQ (reference sequence). CDR3: CASSIGTGSPYGYTF. CDR3 coding DNA: TGTGCCAGCAGCATCGGGACAGGGAGTCCCTATGGCTACACCTTC.

This clone was picked up a small number of times. V gene TRBV7-9 combines with J gene TRBJ2-7; TRBD2 matches at 8 bases. This CDR3 comprises 14 residues. Germline CDR1 is SEHNR and CDR2 is FQNEAQ (reference sequence). The trim removed 5 bases at V and 2 bases at J, leaving 5 bases unmatched. The CDR3, as DNA: TGTGCCAGCAGCCGGGAGGGGGATACCTACGAGCAGTACTTC. This gives the protein CASSREGDTYEQYF.

This chain joins TRBV9 and TRBJ2-3; D remains unclear. The ends were cut back, 0 bases at V and 4 bases at J, with 18 bases in the middle. Germline-derived CDR1 and CDR2 are SGDLS and YYNGEE. The CDR3 contains 17 residues. The CDR3, as DNA: TGTGCCAGCAGCGTAGACTCAGCAAGAGGTGGGGCAGATACGCAGTATTTT. Translating it yields CASSVDSARGGADTQYF.

V usage is TRBV29-1 and J usage is TRBJ2-3; TRBD1 or TRBD2 may be the D gene (6 bases each). V gave up 3 bases and J gave up 0 bases, with 16 bases separating them. This CDR3 region has 16 residues. Germline lookup yields CDR1 SQVTM and CDR2 ANQGSEA. The CDR3 spells CSVERGADVSTDTQYF. Here the CDR3 DNA reads TGCAGCGTTGAGAGGGGGGCCGATGTTAGCACAGATACGCAGTATTTT.

CDR3 region: CASSSGLAVSTDTQYF. CDR3 DNA sequence: TGTGCCAGCAGCTCGGGACTAGCGGTGAGCACAGATACGCAGTATTTT. V is TRBV5-4 and J is TRBJ2-3; TRBD2 agrees at 11 bases. Germline CDR1 SGHNT, CDR2 YYREEE (reference sequence). This CDR3 region has 16 residues. V trimming: 3 bases; J trimming: 0 bases; junction bases outside the gene matches: 3.

The chain carries TRBV7-9 and TRBJ2-3, with D perhaps TRBD2 (5 bases). The CDR3 has 12 amino acids. Germline values: CDR1 SEHNR, CDR2 FQNEAQ (reference sequence). V was pared by 5 bases and J by 5 bases, with 8 bases between. CDR3 sequence reads: CASSATRDTQYF. In DNA form, the CDR3 reads TGTGCCAGCAGCGCCACTAGAGATACGCAGTATTTT.

The chain combines TRBV20-1 with TRBJ2-3; D is unclear. The V end lost 7 bases, the J end lost 7 bases, and 12 bases lay between the germline ends. This CDR3 is 11 amino acids long. Germline V gene sequence: CDR1 DFQATT, CDR2 SNEGSKA (reference sequence). The CDR3 DNA sequence: TGCAGTGTCCCGAGGTTGAATACGCAGTATTTT. This codes for CSVPRLNTQYF.

The chain is built from TRBV7-9 and TRBJ1-5; 7 bases align to TRBD1. The CDR3 has 13 residues. J lost 5 bases, V lost 8 bases, and 6 bases had no gene match. Germline V gives CDR1 SEHNR, CDR2 FQNEAQ (reference sequence). DNA for the CDR3: TGTGCCAGCGGAGAGACAGGGTATCAGCCCCAGCATTTT. Translated: CASGETGYQPQHF.

The J gene is TRBJ1-2, the V gene TRBV5-1; D not certain. Germline V lookup: CDR1 SGHRS, CDR2 YFSETQ. Trimming took 0 bases from V and 1 from J, leaving 10 bases between them. The CDR3 totals 15 residues. The chain's CDR3 is CASSLVGPGNYGYTF. The CDR3 DNA follows: TGCGCCAGCAGCTTGGTAGGGCCGGGTAACTATGGCTACACCTTC.

The chain combines TRBV6-5 with TRBJ1-2; D is perhaps TRBD1 (5 bases). The CDR3 is made up of 14 amino acids. Germline V gene lookup returns CDR1 MNHEY and CDR2 SVGAGI. V gave up 6 bases and J gave up 2 bases, with 13 bases separating them. The chain's CDR3 is CASRSLTENYGYTF. CDR3 in DNA: TGTGCCAGCAGATCCCTGACAGAAAACTATGGCTACACCTTC.

The chain is built from TRBV29-1 and TRBJ1-1; the D is unclear. V lost 4 bases, J lost 4 bases, and 13 bases lay in between. This CDR3 has 13 residues. Germline V gene lookup returns CDR1 SQVTM and CDR2 ANQGSEA. The CDR3 is CSVVIPVPTEAFF. CDR3 bases: TGCAGCGTTGTAATCCCCGTACCCACTGAAGCTTTCTTT.

The chain recombines TRBV29-1 with TRBJ2-7; no clear D. The CDR3 contains 12 residues. Per germline, CDR1 SQVTM and CDR2 ANQGSEA. V was clipped by 7 bases and J by 1 base, with 11 bases between them. The CDR3 DNA reads as TGCAGCGCCCTGGTAGGTTCCTACGAGCAGTACTTC. It is translated as CSALVGSYEQYF.

The chain employs TRBV4-1 and TRBJ2-3; 9 bases fit TRBD2. After removal of 4 bases from V and 4 bases from J, the junction contained 12 bases not matched to a gene. The germline V gene encodes CDR1 MGHRA and CDR2 YSYEKL. There are 17 residues in the CDR3. Written as DNA, the CDR3 is TGCGCCAGCAGCCCCCCCCGGCGGGGGGGCGGAGCAGATACGCAGTATTTT. Amino acids: CASSPPRRGGGADTQYF.

For the CDR3, the DNA is TGTGCCAGCAGCCTCAATCGGGCCCGGCAGGATTCACCCCTCCACTTT. Residues: CASSLNRARQDSPLHF. The chain combines TRBV11-2 with TRBJ1-6; no definite D call. The CDR3 spans 16 residues. V was cut by 5 bases and J by 8 bases, with 19 bases left in between. Germline V gene sequence: CDR1 SGHAT, CDR2 FQNNGV.

Here the CDR3 DNA reads TGCGCCAGCAGCTTGGATGCGGGGCCGAGCTCTGGAAACACCATATATTTT. It is translated as CASSLDAGPSSGNTIYF. The chain joins TRBV5-1 to TRBJ1-3; D possibly corresponds to TRBD1 (5 bases). The V gene's germline CDR1 is SGHRS and CDR2 YFSETQ. The CDR3 extends over 17 amino acids. Between the trimmed V and J ends, which lost 0 bases and 0 bases, there was a span of 13 bases.

The chain employs TRBV5-1 and TRBJ2-2, with unresolved D. Per the germline V gene, CDR1 is SGHRS and CDR2 is YFSETQ. The ends were cut back, 1 base at V and 0 bases at J, with 4 bases in the middle. CDR3 length: 14 residues. As DNA, the CDR3 is TGCGCCAGCAGCTTGAACGCGAACACCGGGGAGCTGTTTTTT. Translating gives CASSLNANTGELFF.

Here the CDR3 DNA reads TGCGCCAGCAGCTCACGGGGGGCGGATAACAATGAGCAGTTCTTC. This gives the protein CASSSRGADNNEQFF. The chain has TRBV5-1 and TRBJ2-1, with D possibly matching TRBD2 (7 bases). Trimming took off 3 bases at V and 5 bases at J, with 15 bases between the two ends. This CDR3 is 15 amino acids long. Germline CDR1 is SGHRS and CDR2 is YFSETQ. Variable domain in full (rest from reference TRBV5-1 and TRBJ2-1): KAGVTQTPRYLIKTRGQQVTLSCSPISGHRSVSWYQQTPGQGLQFLFEYFSETQRNKGNFPGRFSGRQFSNSRSEMNVSTLELGDSALYLCASSSRGADNNEQFFGPGTRLTVL.

The rearrangement joins TRBV20-1 to TRBJ2-5, with D possibly being TRBD1 (5 bases). There are 11 residues in the CDR3. The V end lost 7 bases, the J end lost 1 base, and 7 bases lay between the germline ends. The germline CDR1 and CDR2 sequences are DFQATT and SNEGSKA (reference sequence). DNA of the CDR3: TGCAGTGGACAGTTCCAAGAGACCCAGTACTTC. Translating gives CSGQFQETQYF.

This rearrangement joins TRBV5-1 to TRBJ1-1; the D gene is possibly TRBD1 (5 bases). From germline, CDR1 is SGHRS and CDR2 YFSETQ. With 0 bases removed from V and 7 bases from J, the gap between germline ends came to 10 bases. This CDR3 has 13 residues. The CDR3 is CASSLGQGDEAFF. CDR3 nucleotides: TGCGCCAGCAGCTTGGGGCAGGGAGATGAAGCTTTCTTT. The complete variable domain, with remaining parts taken from reference TRBV5-1 and TRBJ1-1, reads KAGVTQTPRYLIKTRGQQVTLSCSPISGHRSVSWYQQTPGQGLQFLFEYFSETQRNKGNFPGRFSGRQFSNSRSEMNVSTLELGDSALYLCASSLGQGDEAFFGQGTRLTVV.

The chain has TRBV29-1 and TRBJ2-1; maybe TRBD2 (6 bases). V was trimmed by 6 bases and J by 0 bases, leaving 12 bases between them. Germline V gene data show CDR1 as SQVTM and CDR2 as ANQGSEA. This CDR3 spans 14 amino acids. This chain's CDR3 is CSVSGTSSYNEQFF. CDR3 coding DNA: TGCAGCGTCTCCGGGACTTCCTCCTACAATGAGCAGTTCTTC.